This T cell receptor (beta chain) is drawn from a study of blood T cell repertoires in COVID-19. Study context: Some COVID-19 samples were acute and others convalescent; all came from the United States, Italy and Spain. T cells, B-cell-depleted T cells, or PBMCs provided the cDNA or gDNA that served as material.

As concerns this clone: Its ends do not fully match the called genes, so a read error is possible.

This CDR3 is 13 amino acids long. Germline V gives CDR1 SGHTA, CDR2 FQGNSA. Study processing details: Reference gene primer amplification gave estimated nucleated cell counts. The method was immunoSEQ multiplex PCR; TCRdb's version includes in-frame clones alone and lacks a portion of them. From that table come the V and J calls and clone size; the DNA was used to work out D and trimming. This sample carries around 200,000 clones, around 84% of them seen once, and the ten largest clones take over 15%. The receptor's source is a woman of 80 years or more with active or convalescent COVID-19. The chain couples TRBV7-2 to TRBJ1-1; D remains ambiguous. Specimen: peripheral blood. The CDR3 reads CASSLARTGEPFF. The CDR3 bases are TGTGCCAGCAGCTTAGCTCGCACTGGTGAACCTTTCTTT.